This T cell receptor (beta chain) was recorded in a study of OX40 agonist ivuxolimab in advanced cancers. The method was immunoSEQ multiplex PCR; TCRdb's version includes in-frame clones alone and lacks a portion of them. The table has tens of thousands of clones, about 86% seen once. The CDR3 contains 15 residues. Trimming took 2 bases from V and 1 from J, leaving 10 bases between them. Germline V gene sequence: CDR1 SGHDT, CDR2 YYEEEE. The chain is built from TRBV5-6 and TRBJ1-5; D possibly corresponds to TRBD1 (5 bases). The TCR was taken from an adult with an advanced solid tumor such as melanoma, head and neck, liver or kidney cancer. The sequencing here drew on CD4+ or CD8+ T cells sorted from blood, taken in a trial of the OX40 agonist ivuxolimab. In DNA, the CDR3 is TGTGCCAGCAGCTTTGGGACCGTAAGCAATCAGCCCCAGCATTTT. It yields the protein CASSFGTVSNQPQHF.